A single sample is the source of the 8 T cell receptor beta chains below, sequenced in a study of T cell repertoires in cytomegalovirus infection. MiXCR was run by TCRdb on the reads, yielding one entry per CDR3 protein. The sample has some 920,000 distinct CDR3 sequences; approximately 31% are singletons. No antigens are known for them. This specimen consisted of cultured CD8+ T cells from PBMCs, obtained from culture after CMV antigen stimulation. The receptors originated from a human donor in good health (CMV status not recorded). Some clones in this sample may be carry-over from other donors' samples.

This clonotype appeared a few times. The chain combines TRBV6-1 with TRBJ2-6; no definite D call. This CDR3 region has 18 residues. Germline CDR1 is MNHNS and CDR2 is SASEGT. The V end lost 4 bases, the J end lost 1 base, and 17 bases lay between the germline ends. CDR3 DNA sequence: TGTGCCAGCAGTGCGGCGGATAGCTTCACTTCTGGGGCCAACGTCCTGACTTTC. It encodes CASSAADSFTSGANVLTF.

The rearrangement links TRBV9 to TRBJ2-1, with TRBD2 matching 12 bases. The trim removed 2 bases at V and 4 bases at J, leaving 10 bases unmatched. Germline V CDR1 and CDR2: SGDLS, YYNGEE. This CDR3 is built from 18 residues. The CDR3 reads CASSVTSGGRLEYNEQFF. For the CDR3, the DNA is TGTGCCAGCAGCGTCACTAGCGGGGGGCGACTGGAATACAATGAGCAGTTCTTC.

The rearrangement joins TRBV27 to TRBJ2-3; D is unclear. Germline lookup yields CDR1 MNHEY and CDR2 SMNVEV (reference sequence). Trimming left V 10 bases short and J 5 bases short, with 16 bases between. This CDR3 contains 13 residues. The chain's CDR3 is CAIGQLAGDTQYF. CDR3 nucleotides: TGTGCCATCGGGCAGCTGGCTGGAGATACGCAGTATTTT.

This chain uses TRBV4-3 with TRBJ2-1; no clear D gene. This CDR3 has 18 amino acids. Trimming pared 0 bases from V and 1 base from J, leaving 16 bases between. Germline V gives CDR1 LGHNA, CDR2 YSLEER. This chain's CDR3 is CASSQDLALLGSYNEQFF. DNA for the CDR3: TGCGCCAGCAGCCAAGATCTGGCTCTGTTAGGGTCCTACAATGAGCAGTTCTTC.

The rearrangement joins TRBV5-1 to TRBJ1-2; D is ambiguous. V was trimmed by 4 bases and J by 5 bases, leaving 12 bases between them. Germline V gene lookup returns CDR1 SGHRS and CDR2 YFSETQ. The CDR3 runs to 13 residues. The CDR3 nucleotides read TGCGCCAGCAGCCCGCAGGATATATATGGCTACACCTTC. Protein: CASSPQDIYGYTF.

The genes are TRBV9 and TRBJ2-2; 12 bases agree with TRBD2. The ends lost 4 bases at V and 8 bases at J; junction bases unmatched: 6. Germline V gene lookup returns CDR1 SGDLS and CDR2 YYNGEE. The CDR3 is 15 amino acids. The CDR3 DNA sequence: TGTGCCAGCAGCTATTCAGGACTAGCGGGGGGGGAGCTGTTTTTT. Translated, it gives CASSYSGLAGGELFF. The full variable domain, completed using reference TRBV9 and TRBJ2-2, is DSGVTQTPKHLITATGQRVTLRCSPRSGDLSVYWYQQSLDQGLQFLIQYYNGEERAKGNILERFSAQQFPDLHSELNLSSLELGDSALYFCASSYSGLAGGELFFGEGSRLTVL.

The sample holds a few counts of this clonotype. The rearrangement uses TRBV7-9 and TRBJ1-1; D unresolved. Trimming cost V 7 bases and J 8 bases, with 14 bases left between them. This CDR3 has 12 amino acids. The V gene's germline CDR1 is SEHNR and CDR2 FQNEAQ (reference sequence). CDR3 DNA sequence: TGTGCCAGCATCGGTGAGAGCCCGGAAGCTTTCTTT. It codes for CASIGESPEAFF. Based on the CDR3 plus reference TRBV7-9 and TRBJ1-1, the full variable domain is DTGVSQNPRHKITKRGQNVTFRCDPISEHNRLYWYRQTLGQGPEFLTYFQNEAQLEKSRLLSDRFSAERPKGSFSTLEIQRTEQGDSAMYLCASIGESPEAFFGQGTRLTVV.

This clonotype was detected a few times. The V call is TRBV7-9, the J call TRBJ1-6; D uncertain. Trimming took off 5 bases at V and 5 bases at J, with 4 bases between the two ends. The CDR3 has 12 residues. Germline values: CDR1 SEHNR, CDR2 FQNEAQ (reference sequence). The CDR3 is CASSRNNSPLHF. CDR3 coding DNA: TGTGCCAGCAGCCGGAATAATTCACCCCTCCACTTT.